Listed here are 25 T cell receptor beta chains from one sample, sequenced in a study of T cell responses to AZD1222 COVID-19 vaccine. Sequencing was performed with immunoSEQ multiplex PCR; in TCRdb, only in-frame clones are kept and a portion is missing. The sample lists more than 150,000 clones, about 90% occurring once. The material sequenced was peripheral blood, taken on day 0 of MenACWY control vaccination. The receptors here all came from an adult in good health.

The CDR3 nucleotides are TGTGCCAGCAGTGAAGGAGGACTCACCGGGGAGCTGTTTTTT. Protein product: CASSEGGLTGELFF. The chain uses TRBV6-4 and TRBJ2-2; possible D gene TRBD2, 5 bases. V lost 3 bases, J lost 4 bases, and 9 bases lay in between. The CDR3 covers 14 residues. Germline V gene lookup returns CDR1 MRHNA and CDR2 SNTAGT.

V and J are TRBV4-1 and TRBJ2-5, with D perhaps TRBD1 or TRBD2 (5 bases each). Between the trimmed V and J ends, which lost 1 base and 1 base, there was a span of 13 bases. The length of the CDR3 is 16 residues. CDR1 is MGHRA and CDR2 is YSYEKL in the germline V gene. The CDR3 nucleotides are TGCGCCAGCAGCCAAGGACCCCAGGGACGCCAAGAGACCCAGTACTTC. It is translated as CASSQGPQGRQETQYF.

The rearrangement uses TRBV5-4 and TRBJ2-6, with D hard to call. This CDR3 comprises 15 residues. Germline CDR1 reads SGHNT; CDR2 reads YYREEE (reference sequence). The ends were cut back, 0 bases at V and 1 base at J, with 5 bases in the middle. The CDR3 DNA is TGTGCCAGCAGCTTGGAGGGATCTGGGGCCAACGTCCTGACTTTC. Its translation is CASSLEGSGANVLTF.

Here the CDR3 reads CASKADTQYF. The DNA of the CDR3 is TGTGCCAGTAAGGCAGATACGCAGTATTTT. The chain is built from TRBV19 and TRBJ2-3; no clear D gene. The V end was cut by 7 bases, the J end by 4 bases, with 3 bases between. Germline V gives CDR1 LNHDA, CDR2 SQIVND (reference sequence). The CDR3 sequence is 10 residues long.

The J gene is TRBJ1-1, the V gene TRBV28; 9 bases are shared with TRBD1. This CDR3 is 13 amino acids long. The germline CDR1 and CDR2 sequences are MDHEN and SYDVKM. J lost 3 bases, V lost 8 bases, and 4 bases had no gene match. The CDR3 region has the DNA TGTGCCAGCGGACAGGGGTGGGACACTGAAGCTTTCTTT. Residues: CASGQGWDTEAFF.

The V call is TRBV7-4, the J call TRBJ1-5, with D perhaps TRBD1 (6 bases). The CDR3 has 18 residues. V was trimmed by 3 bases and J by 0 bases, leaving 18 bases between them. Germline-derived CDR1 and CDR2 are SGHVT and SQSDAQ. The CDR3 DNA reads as TGTGCCAGCAGCTTTGCGGGACACCTCCATGATAGCAATCAGCCCCAGCATTTT. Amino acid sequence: CASSFAGHLHDSNQPQHF.

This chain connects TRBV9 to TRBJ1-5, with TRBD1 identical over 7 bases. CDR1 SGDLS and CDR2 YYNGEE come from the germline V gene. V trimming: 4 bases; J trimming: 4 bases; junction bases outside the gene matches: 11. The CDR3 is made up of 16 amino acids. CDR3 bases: TGTGCCAGCAGCTCCGGGACAGCCCTAGGGAATCAGCCCCAGCATTTT. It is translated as CASSSGTALGNQPQHF.

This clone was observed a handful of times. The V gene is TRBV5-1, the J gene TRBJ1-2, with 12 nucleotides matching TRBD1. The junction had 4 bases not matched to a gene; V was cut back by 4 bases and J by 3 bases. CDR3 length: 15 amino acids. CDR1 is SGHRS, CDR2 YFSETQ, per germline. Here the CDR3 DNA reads TGCGCCAGCAGCACGGGACAGGGGGCGGACTATGGCTACACCTTC. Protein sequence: CASSTGQGADYGYTF.

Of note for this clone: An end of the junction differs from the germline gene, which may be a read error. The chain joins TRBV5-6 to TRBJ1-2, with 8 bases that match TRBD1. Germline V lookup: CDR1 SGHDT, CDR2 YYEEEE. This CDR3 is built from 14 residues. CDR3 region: CASSLEDRVYGYTF. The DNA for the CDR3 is TGTGCCAGCAGCTTGGAGGACAGGGTCTATGGCTACACTTTC.

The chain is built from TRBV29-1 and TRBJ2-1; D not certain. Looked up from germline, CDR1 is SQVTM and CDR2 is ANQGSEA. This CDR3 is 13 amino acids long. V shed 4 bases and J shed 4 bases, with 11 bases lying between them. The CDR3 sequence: CSVAVLEYNEQFF. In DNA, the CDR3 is TGCAGCGTTGCGGTTTTGGAATACAATGAGCAGTTCTTC.

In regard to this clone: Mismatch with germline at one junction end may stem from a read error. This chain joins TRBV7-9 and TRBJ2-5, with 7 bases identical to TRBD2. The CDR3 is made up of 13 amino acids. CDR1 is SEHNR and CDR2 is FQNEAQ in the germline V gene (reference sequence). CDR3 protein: CASSPDGSGDRNF. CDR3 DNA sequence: TGTGCCAGCAGCCCCGATGGCAGCGGGGACCGCAACTTC.

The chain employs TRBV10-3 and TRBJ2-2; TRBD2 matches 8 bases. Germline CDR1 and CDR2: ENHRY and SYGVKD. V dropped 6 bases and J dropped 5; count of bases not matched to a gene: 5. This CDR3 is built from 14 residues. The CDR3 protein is CAISGGGRTGELFF. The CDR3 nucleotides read TGTGCCATCAGCGGCGGGGGGCGGACCGGGGAGCTGTTTTTT.

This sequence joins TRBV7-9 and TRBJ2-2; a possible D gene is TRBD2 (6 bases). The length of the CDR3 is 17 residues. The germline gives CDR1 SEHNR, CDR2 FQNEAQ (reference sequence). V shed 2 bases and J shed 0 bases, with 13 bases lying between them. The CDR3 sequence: CASSLKEGRPNTGELFF. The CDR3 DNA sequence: TGTGCCAGCAGCTTAAAGGAGGGCCGTCCGAACACCGGGGAGCTGTTTTTT.

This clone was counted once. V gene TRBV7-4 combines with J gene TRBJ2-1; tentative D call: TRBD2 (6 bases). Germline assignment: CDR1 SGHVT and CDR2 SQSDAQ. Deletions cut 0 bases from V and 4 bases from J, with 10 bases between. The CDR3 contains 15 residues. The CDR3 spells CASSLASGVYNEQFF. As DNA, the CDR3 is TGTGCCAGCAGCTTAGCCTCGGGAGTATACAATGAGCAGTTCTTC.

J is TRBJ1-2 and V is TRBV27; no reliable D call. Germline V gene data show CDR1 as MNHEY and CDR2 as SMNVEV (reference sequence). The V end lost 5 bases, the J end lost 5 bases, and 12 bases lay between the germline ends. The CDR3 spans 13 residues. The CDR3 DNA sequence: TGTGCCAGCAGTCTCGGACGGGATTATGGCTACACCTTC. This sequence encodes CASSLGRDYGYTF.

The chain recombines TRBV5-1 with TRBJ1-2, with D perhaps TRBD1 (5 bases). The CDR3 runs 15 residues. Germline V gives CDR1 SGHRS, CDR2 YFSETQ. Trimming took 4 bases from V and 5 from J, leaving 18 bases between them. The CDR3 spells CASSPDTLRGYGYTF. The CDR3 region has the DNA TGCGCCAGCAGCCCGGACACCCTCCGAGGTTATGGCTACACCTTC.

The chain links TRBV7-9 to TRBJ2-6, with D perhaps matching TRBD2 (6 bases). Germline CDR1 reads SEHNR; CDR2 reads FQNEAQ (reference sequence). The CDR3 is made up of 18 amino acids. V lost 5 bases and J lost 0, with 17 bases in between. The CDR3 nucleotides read TGTGCCAGCAGCCCTAGGGGCCCGGGGGACTCTGGGGCCAACGTCCTGACTTTC. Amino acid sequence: CASSPRGPGDSGANVLTF.

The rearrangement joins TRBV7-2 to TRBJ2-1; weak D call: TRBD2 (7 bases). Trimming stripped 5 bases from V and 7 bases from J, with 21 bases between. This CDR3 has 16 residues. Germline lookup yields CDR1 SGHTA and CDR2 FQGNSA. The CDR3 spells CASSRLGGLRENEQFF. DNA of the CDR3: TGTGCCAGCAGCAGGTTGGGGGGGCTCCGAGAGAATGAGCAGTTCTTC.

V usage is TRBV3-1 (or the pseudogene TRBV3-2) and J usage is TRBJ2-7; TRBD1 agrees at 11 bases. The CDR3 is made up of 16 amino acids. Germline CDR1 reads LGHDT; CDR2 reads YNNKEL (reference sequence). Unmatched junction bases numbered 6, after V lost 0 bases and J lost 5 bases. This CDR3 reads CASSQDRGQGADEQYF. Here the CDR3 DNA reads TGTGCCAGCAGCCAAGATAGAGGACAGGGGGCGGACGAGCAGTACTTC.

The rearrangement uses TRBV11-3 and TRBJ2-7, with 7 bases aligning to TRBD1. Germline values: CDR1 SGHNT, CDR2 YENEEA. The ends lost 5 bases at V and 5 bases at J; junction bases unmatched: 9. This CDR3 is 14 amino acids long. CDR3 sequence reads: CASSPKSTGNEQYF. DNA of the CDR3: TGTGCCAGCAGCCCCAAATCGACAGGGAACGAGCAGTACTTC.

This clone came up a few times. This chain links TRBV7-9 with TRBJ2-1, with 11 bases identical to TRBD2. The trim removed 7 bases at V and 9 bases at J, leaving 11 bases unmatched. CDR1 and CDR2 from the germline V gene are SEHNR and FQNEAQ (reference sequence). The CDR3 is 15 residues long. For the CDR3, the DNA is TGTGCCAGCACCCCAGTAGCGGGAGGGTATGGTGAGCAGTTCTTC. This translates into CASTPVAGGYGEQFF.

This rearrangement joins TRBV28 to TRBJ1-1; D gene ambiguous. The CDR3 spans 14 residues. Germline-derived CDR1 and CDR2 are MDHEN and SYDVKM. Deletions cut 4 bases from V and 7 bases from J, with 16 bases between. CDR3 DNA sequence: TGTGCCAGCAGTTCAGCAACGAGGTCTAATGAAGCTTTCTTT. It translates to CASSSATRSNEAFF.

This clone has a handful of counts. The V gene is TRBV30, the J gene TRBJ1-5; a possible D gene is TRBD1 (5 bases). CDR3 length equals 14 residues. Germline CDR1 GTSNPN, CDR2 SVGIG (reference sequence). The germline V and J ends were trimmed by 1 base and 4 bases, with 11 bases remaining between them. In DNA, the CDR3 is TGTGCCTGGAGTGCAACAGGTTTTAATCAGCCCCAGCATTTT. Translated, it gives CAWSATGFNQPQHF.

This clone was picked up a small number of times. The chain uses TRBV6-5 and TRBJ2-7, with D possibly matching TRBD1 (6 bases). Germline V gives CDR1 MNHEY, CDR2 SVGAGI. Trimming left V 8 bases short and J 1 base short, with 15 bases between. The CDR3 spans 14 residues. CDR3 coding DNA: TGTGCCAGCTTTGGGACACATGATTCCTACGAGCAGTACTTC. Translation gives CASFGTHDSYEQYF.

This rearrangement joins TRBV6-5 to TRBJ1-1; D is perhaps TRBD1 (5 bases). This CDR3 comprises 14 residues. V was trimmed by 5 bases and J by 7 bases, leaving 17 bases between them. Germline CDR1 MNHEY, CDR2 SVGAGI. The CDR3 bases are TGTGCCAGCAGTAACACCAGGGATTCAGGTGAAGCTTTCTTT. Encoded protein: CASSNTRDSGEAFF.